This T cell receptor beta chain emerged from a study of control samples from healthy donors and cancer patients. Trimming shortened V by 4 bases and J by 4 bases, and 19 bases separated the two germline ends. Germline values: CDR1 SQVTM, CDR2 ANQGSEA. This CDR3 spans 15 amino acids. Profiling relied on immunoSEQ multiplex PCR, and the TCRdb table lists in-frame clones only, not all of them. The sample includes approximately 85,000 clones, about 89% seen only once; the top ten take approximately 7.6%. The sample consisted of blood. The chain combines TRBV29-1 with TRBJ1-1; D call uncertain. The TCR sequence derives from a woman in her sixties or seventies in good health. The CDR3 loop reads CSVVGSSRWGTEAFF. The CDR3 DNA sequence: TGCAGCGTTGTCGGGAGTAGCAGATGGGGCACTGAAGCTTTCTTT. Filled out from reference TRBV29-1 and TRBJ1-1, the complete variable domain reads SAVISQKPSRDICQRGTSLTIQCQVDSQVTMMFWYRQQPGQSLTLIATANQGSEATYESGFVIDKFPISRPNLTFSTLTVSNMSPEDSSIYLCSVVGSSRWGTEAFFGQGTRLTVV.